The 16 T cell receptor beta chains below come from one sample, sequenced in a study of T cell repertoires in cytomegalovirus infection. TCRdb passed the reads through MiXCR, listing each CDR3 protein once. The sample shows about 490,000 distinct CDR3 sequences, 15% to 20% of them seen only once. Sequences were obtained from CD8+ T cells from PBMCs. The receptors stem from a human donor in good health (CMV status not recorded). Some clones in this sample may be carry-over from other donors' samples.

This clonotype turned up a few times. The chain links TRBV5-1 to TRBJ2-3, with 8 bases identical to TRBD1. The V gene end was trimmed by 4 bases and the J gene end by 0 bases; junction bases not matched to a gene: 4. Germline V CDR1 and CDR2: SGHRS, YFSETQ. The CDR3 has 15 residues. The CDR3 DNA follows: TGCGCCAGCAGCCTCCGGACAGGGAGCACAGATACGCAGTATTTT. It codes for CASSLRTGSTDTQYF.

The V and J genes are TRBV6-1 and TRBJ2-2; a weak D match, TRBD1 (5 bases). Looked up from germline, CDR1 is MNHNS and CDR2 is SASEGT. The CDR3 has 11 residues. V shed 10 bases and J shed 7 bases, with 10 bases lying between them. The CDR3 protein is CATQGNGELFF. As DNA, the CDR3 is TGTGCCACGCAGGGCAACGGGGAGCTGTTTTTT.

The V and J genes are TRBV3-1 and TRBJ1-1, with D hard to call. The CDR3 length is 15 residues. V was pared by 1 base and J by 0 bases, with 9 bases between. CDR1 and CDR2 (germline): LGHDT, YNNKEL (reference sequence). For the CDR3, the DNA is TGTGCCAGCAGCCAAGTTGGAGAGCTGAACACTGAAGCTTTCTTT. Encoded protein: CASSQVGELNTEAFF.

This clonotype appeared many times. The chain has TRBV5-6 and TRBJ2-1; D is unclear. This CDR3 region has 14 residues. V was pared by 4 bases and J by 0 bases, with 8 bases between. Germline assignment: CDR1 SGHDT and CDR2 YYEEEE. The CDR3 region has the DNA TGTGCCAGCAGCCCCGAGAGCTCCTACAATGAGCAGTTCTTC. It is translated as CASSPESSYNEQFF.

This rearrangement joins TRBV28 to TRBJ2-1, with TRBD1 matching 7 bases. The germline V gene encodes CDR1 MDHEN and CDR2 SYDVKM. There are 17 residues in the CDR3. V gave up 3 bases and J gave up 3 bases; unmatched junction bases: 11. The CDR3 loop reads CASSFPLRDSYYNEQFF. DNA for the CDR3: TGTGCCAGCAGTTTTCCCCTCCGGGACAGTTACTACAATGAGCAGTTCTTC.

In this sample, this clonotype turned up a few times. The CDR3 region has the DNA TGTGCCAGCGGGGGGGATCTAGCGGTTCGGTACAATGAGCAGTTCTTC. It yields the protein CASGGDLAVRYNEQFF. The genes are TRBV27 and TRBJ2-1; 7 positions match TRBD2. The CDR3 length is 16 residues. V was clipped by 8 bases and J by 4 bases; unmatched bases: 14. Per the germline V gene, CDR1 is MNHEY and CDR2 is SMNVEV (reference sequence).

This clonotype came up many times. This rearrangement joins TRBV28 to TRBJ2-5; 8 bases align to TRBD1. V dropped 5 bases and J dropped 5; count of bases not matched to a gene: 10. The CDR3 totals 15 residues. CDR1 and CDR2 (germline): MDHEN, SYDVKM. The CDR3 here is CASSPGTGDWETQYF. The CDR3 DNA reads as TGTGCCAGCAGTCCAGGGACAGGCGATTGGGAGACCCAGTACTTC.

A few counts support this clonotype. The CDR3 loop reads CSVGGGESVVVNYGYTF. The CDR3 DNA reads TGCAGCGTTGGGGGGGGTGAGTCGGTAGTTGTAAACTATGGCTACACCTTC. This chain uses TRBV29-1 with TRBJ1-2, with D maybe TRBD1 (5 bases). Germline-derived CDR1 and CDR2 are SQVTM and ANQGSEA. This CDR3 comprises 17 residues. The ends were cut back, 4 bases at V and 2 bases at J, with 23 bases in the middle.

This clonotype was recorded many times. The genes are TRBV4-1 and TRBJ1-1, with 8 bases fitting TRBD1. This CDR3 spans 14 amino acids. J gave up 6 bases and V 2 bases, and 5 bases lay outside the gene matches. Germline CDR1 and CDR2: MGHRA and YSYEKL. Here the CDR3 reads CASSQRTGRAEAFF. CDR3 nucleotides: TGCGCCAGCAGCCAACGGACAGGGAGGGCTGAAGCTTTCTTT.

In this sample, this clonotype turned up many times. The chain has TRBV12-5 and TRBJ1-1; TRBD1 aligns across 7 bases. CDR3 length: 15 residues. Per germline, CDR1 LGHNT and CDR2 FRNRAP. The junction had 8 bases not matched to a gene; V was cut back by 3 bases and J by 4 bases. The CDR3 sequence: CASGFEGAGITEAFF. DNA of the CDR3: TGTGCTAGTGGTTTTGAGGGGGCTGGGATCACTGAAGCTTTCTTT.

This clonotype appeared many times. This sequence joins TRBV29-1 and TRBJ1-4, with 10 bases aligning to TRBD1. Per germline, CDR1 SQVTM and CDR2 ANQGSEA. The CDR3 length is 15 residues. V shed 6 bases, J shed 8 bases, and the junction held 12 bases outside the gene matches. Here the CDR3 reads CSVRGQGHQWEKLFF. The CDR3 nucleotides are TGCAGCGTCAGGGGACAGGGGCACCAATGGGAAAAACTGTTTTTT.

This clonotype was seen repeatedly, ten times or more. The CDR3 region is CASSLSPGHPYEQYF. CDR3 DNA: TGTGCCAGCAGTTTATCTCCGGGACACCCCTACGAGCAGTACTTC. The chain couples TRBV27 to TRBJ2-7; D may be TRBD1 (6 bases). Per germline, CDR1 MNHEY and CDR2 SMNVEV (reference sequence). V lost 0 bases, J lost 2 bases, and 11 bases lay in between. This CDR3 is 15 amino acids long.

The sample holds many counts of this clonotype. This chain links TRBV6-1 with TRBJ1-5; 7 bases are a match to TRBD1. V shed 6 bases and J 2 bases; nucleotides not matched to a gene: 4. Germline assignment: CDR1 MNHNS and CDR2 SASEGT. The CDR3 is 14 amino acids. The CDR3 protein is CASRTTGGNQPQHF. The CDR3 bases are TGTGCCAGCAGAACCACAGGGGGCAATCAGCCCCAGCATTTT.

As for this clonotype: A much more abundant neighbour one base away suggests this may be a read error. The chain carries TRBV25-1 and TRBJ2-7; D may match TRBD1 or TRBD2 (5 bases each). Trimming pared 2 bases from V and 7 bases from J, leaving 18 bases between. The CDR3 loop spans 15 amino acids. Germline V gives CDR1 MGHDK, CDR2 SYGVNS. CDR3 DNA: TGTGCCAGCAGTGAACGGGACCTACATTCGGTAGAGCAGTACTTC. It yields the protein CASSERDLHSVEQYF.

In this sample, this clonotype turned up many times. The chain carries TRBV7-4 and TRBJ1-2; possible D gene TRBD1, 5 bases. The V and J ends lost 1 base and 5 bases respectively, with 17 bases between them. CDR1 and CDR2 from the germline V gene are SGHVT and SQSDAQ. The length of the CDR3 is 16 residues. CDR3 residues: CASSLGAGTLKYGYTF. The CDR3 DNA follows: TGTGCCAGCAGCTTAGGGGCGGGGACCTTGAAATATGGCTACACCTTC.

Of note for this clonotype: This may stem from a read error, because a much larger clone lies one nucleotide away. This sequence joins TRBV10-3 and TRBJ2-7; D is unresolved. Germline V gene sequence: CDR1 ENHRY, CDR2 SYGVKD. This CDR3 has 12 amino acids. In DNA form, the CDR3 reads TGTGCCATCAGGGGCAGGCCGGACGAGCAGAACTTC. Its translation is CAIRGRPDEQNF.